This T cell receptor beta chain appears in the sequencing data of a study of blood T cell repertoires in COVID-19. Across the study: Acute and convalescent COVID-19 specimens originated in the United States, Italy and Spain. The analysed material was cDNA or gDNA that came from T cells, B-cell-depleted T cells, or PBMCs.

How the authors handled the data: Scientists estimated how many nucleated cells there were by amplifying reference gene primers. Profiling relied on immunoSEQ multiplex PCR, and the TCRdb table lists in-frame clones only, not all of them. D and trimming were read from the DNA, whereas the V and J calls and clone size are those reported in that table. The repertoire holds some 6,900 clones, with around 85% as singletons. V shed 7 bases and J shed 9 bases, with 13 bases lying between them. This CDR3 spans 13 amino acids. Per the germline V gene, CDR1 is SNHLY and CDR2 is FYNNEI. The chain links TRBV2 to TRBJ1-6, with a possible D match to TRBD1 (5 bases). The TCR was taken from a human donor in a cohort sampled during active COVID-19. Sequencing used peripheral blood. CDR3 amino acids: CASNGGSVSPLHF. Written as DNA, the CDR3 is TGTGCCAGCAATGGGGGGAGTGTTTCACCCCTCCACTTT.